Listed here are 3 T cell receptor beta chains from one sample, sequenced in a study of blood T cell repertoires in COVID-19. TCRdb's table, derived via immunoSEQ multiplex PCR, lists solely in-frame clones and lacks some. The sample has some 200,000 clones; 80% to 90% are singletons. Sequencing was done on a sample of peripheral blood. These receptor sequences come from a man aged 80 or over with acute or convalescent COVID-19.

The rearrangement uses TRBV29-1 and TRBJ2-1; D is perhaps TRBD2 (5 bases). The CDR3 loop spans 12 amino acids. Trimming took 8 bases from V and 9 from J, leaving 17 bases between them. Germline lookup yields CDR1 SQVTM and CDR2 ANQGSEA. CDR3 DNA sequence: TGCAGCTTTACAACTAGGGTTGGTGAGCAGTTCTTC. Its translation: CSFTTRVGEQFF.

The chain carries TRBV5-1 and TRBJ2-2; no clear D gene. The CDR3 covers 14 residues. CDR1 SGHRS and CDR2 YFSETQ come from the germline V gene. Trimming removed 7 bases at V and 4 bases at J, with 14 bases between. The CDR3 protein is CASRSESRTGELFF. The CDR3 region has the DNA TGCGCCAGCCGGAGCGAGAGCCGCACCGGGGAGCTGTTTTTT.

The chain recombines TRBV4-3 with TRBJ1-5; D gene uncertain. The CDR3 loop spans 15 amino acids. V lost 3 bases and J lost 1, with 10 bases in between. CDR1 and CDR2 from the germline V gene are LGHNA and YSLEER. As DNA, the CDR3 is TGCGCCAGCAGCCAGGAGATTAGCAGCAATCAGCCCCAGCATTTT. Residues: CASSQEISSNQPQHF.